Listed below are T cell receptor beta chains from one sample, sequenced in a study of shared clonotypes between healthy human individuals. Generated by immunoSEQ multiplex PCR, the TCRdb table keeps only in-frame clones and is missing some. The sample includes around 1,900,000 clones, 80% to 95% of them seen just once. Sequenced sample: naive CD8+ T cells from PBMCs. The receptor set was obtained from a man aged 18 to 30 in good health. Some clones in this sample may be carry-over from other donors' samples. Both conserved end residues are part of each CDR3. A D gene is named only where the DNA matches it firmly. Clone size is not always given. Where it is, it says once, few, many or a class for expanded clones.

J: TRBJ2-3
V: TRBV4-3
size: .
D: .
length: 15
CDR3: CASSQASRGTDTQYF
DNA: TGCGCCAGCAGCCAAGCCTCTCGGGGCACAGATACGCAGTATTTT

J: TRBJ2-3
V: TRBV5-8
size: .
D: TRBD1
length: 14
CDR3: CASSIGQVGDTQYF
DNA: TGTGCCAGCAGCATAGGACAGGTGGGGGATACGCAGTATTTT

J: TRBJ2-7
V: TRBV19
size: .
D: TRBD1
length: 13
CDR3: CASSGDRRYEQYF
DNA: TGTGCCAGTAGCGGGGACAGGCGGTACGAGCAGTACTTC

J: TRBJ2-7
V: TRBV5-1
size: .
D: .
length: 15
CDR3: CASSLVGIGSYEQYF
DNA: TGCGCCAGCAGCTTGGTCGGGATAGGTTCCTACGAGCAGTACTTC

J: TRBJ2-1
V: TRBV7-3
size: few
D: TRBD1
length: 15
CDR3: CASSLVGQGLNEQFF
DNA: TGTGCCAGCAGCTTAGTGGGACAGGGGTTGAATGAGCAGTTCTTC

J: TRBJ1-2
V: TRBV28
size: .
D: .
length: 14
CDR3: CASSLMRASNGYTF
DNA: TGTGCCAGCAGTTTAATGAGAGCAAGCAATGGCTACACCTTC

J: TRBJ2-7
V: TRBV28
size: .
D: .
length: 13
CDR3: CASSLAGPYEQYF
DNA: TGTGCCAGCAGTTTAGCGGGCCCCTACGAGCAGTACTTC

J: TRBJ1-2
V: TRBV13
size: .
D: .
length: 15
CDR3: CASSLRDARWRGYTF
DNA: TGTGCCAGCAGCTTAAGGGACGCCCGATGGAGGGGCTACACCTTC

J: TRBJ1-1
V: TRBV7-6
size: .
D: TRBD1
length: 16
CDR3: CASSLVLTGSFTEAFF
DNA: TGTGCCAGCAGCTTAGTCTTGACAGGGTCGTTCACTGAAGCTTTCTTT

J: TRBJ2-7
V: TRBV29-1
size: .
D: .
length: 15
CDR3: CSVGVGMGTSYEQYF
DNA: TGCAGCGTTGGGGTTGGTATGGGAACCTCCTACGAGCAGTACTTC

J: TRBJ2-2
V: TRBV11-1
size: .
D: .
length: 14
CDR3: CASSSWTSTGELFF
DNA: TGTGCCAGCAGCTCCTGGACATCCACCGGGGAGCTGTTTTTT

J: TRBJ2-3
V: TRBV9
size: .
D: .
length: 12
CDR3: CASTGGTDTQYF
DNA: TGTGCCAGCACGGGGGGCACAGATACGCAGTATTTT

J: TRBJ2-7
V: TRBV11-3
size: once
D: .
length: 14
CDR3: CASSPRDSPYEQYF
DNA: TGTGCCAGCAGCCCGCGGGACAGCCCCTACGAGCAGTACTTC

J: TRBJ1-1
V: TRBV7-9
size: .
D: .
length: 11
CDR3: CASNGNTEAFF
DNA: TGTGCCAGCAATGGGAACACTGAAGCTTTCTTT

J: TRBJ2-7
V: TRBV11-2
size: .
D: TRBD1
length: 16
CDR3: CASSGPWTGGAYEQYF
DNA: TGTGCCAGCAGCGGGCCCTGGACAGGGGGCGCCTACGAGCAGTACTTC

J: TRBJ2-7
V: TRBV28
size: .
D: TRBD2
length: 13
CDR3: CASRKRGTYEQYF
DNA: TGTGCCAGCCGTAAGCGGGGGACCTACGAGCAGTACTTC